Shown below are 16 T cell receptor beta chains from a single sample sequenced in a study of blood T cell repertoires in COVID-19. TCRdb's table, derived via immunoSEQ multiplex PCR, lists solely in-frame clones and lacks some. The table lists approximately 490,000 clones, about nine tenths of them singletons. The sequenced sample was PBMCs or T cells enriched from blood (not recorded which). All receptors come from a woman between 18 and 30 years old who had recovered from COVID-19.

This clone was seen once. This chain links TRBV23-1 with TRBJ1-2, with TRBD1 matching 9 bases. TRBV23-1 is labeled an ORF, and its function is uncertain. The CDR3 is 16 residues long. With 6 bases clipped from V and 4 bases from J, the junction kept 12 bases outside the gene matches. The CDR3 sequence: CASSPGTGGAGYGYTF. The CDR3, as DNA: TGCGCCAGCAGCCCCGGAACAGGGGGCGCCGGCTATGGCTACACCTTC.

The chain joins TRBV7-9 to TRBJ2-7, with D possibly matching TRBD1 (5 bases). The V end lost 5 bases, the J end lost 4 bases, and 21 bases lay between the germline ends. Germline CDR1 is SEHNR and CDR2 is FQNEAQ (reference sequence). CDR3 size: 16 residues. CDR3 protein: CASSRLEGAEVYEQYF. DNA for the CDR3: TGTGCCAGCAGCCGCCTTGAAGGGGCCGAGGTATACGAGCAGTACTTC.

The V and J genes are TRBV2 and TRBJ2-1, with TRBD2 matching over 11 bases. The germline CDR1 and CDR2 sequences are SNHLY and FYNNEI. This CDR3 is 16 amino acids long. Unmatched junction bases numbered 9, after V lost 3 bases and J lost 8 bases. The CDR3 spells CASSDGSGGVGDEQFF. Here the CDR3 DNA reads TGTGCCAGCAGTGATGGTAGCGGGGGGGTTGGAGATGAGCAGTTCTTC.

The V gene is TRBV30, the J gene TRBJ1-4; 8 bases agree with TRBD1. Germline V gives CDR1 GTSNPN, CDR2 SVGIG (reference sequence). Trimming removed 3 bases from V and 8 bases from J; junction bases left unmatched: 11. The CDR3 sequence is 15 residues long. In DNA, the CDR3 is TGTGCCTGGAGCGACCTGGGACAGGAGGAGGAAAAACTGTTTTTT. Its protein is CAWSDLGQEEEKLFF.

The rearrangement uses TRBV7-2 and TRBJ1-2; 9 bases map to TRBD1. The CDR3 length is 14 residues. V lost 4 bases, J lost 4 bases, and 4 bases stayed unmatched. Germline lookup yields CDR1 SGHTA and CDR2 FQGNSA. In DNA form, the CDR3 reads TGTGCCAGCAGCTATTTGACAGGGGGCTATGGCTACACCTTC. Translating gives CASSYLTGGYGYTF.

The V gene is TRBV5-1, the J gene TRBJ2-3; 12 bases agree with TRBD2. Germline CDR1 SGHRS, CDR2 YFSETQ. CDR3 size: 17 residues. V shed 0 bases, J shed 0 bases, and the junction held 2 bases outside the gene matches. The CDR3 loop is CASSLATSGGSTDTQYF. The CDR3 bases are TGCGCCAGCAGCTTGGCTACTAGCGGGGGGAGCACAGATACGCAGTATTTT.

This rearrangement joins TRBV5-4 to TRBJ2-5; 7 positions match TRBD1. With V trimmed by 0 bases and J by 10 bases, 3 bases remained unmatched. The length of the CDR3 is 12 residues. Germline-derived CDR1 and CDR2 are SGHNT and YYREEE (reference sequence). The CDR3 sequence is CASSLDRGDQYF. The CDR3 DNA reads TGTGCCAGCAGCTTGGACAGGGGCGACCAGTACTTC.

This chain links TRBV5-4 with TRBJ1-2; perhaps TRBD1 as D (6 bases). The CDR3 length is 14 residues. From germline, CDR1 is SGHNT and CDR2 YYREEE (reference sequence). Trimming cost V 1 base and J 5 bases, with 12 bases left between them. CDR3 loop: CASSLPAGVYGYTF. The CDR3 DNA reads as TGTGCCAGCAGCTTGCCCGCAGGGGTGTATGGCTACACCTTC.

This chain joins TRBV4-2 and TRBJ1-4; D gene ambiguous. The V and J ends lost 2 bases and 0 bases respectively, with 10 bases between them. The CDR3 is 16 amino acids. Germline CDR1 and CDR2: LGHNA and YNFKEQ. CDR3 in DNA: TGTGCCAGCAGCCAAATCGGGAATACAACTAATGAAAAACTGTTTTTT. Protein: CASSQIGNTTNEKLFF.

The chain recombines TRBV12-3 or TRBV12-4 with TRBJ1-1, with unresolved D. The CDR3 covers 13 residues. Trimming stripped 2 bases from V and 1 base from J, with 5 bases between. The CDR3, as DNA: TGTGCCAGCAGTTTACCCCGGAACACTGAAGCTTTCTTT. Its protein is CASSLPRNTEAFF.

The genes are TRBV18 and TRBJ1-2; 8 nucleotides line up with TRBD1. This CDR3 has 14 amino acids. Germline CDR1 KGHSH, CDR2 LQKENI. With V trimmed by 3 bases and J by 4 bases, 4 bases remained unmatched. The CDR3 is CASSPVDRAYGYTF. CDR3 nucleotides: TGTGCCAGCTCACCTGTGGACAGGGCCTATGGCTACACCTTC.

The CDR3 loop is CASSLTQGNQPQHF. CDR3 sequence (DNA): TGTGCCAGCAGCTTGACGCAGGGCAATCAGCCCCAGCATTTT. The rearrangement joins TRBV5-6 to TRBJ1-5; D unresolved. This CDR3 is 14 amino acids long. The V end lost 1 base, the J end lost 2 bases, and 7 bases lay between the germline ends. CDR1 is SGHDT and CDR2 is YYEEEE in the germline V gene.

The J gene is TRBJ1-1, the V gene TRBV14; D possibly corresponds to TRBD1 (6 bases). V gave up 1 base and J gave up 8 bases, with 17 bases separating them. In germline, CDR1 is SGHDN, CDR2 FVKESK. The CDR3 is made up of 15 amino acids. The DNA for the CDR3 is TGTGCCAGCAGCCAAGGGGCCCGCGGGGGGCCCGAAGCTTTCTTT. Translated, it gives CASSQGARGGPEAFF. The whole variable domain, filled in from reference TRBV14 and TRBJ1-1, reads EAGVTQFPSHSVIEKGQTVTLRCDPISGHDNLYWYRRVMGKEIKFLLHFVKESKQDESGMPNNRFLAERTGGTYSTLKVQPAELEDSGVYFCASSQGARGGPEAFFGQGTRLTVV.

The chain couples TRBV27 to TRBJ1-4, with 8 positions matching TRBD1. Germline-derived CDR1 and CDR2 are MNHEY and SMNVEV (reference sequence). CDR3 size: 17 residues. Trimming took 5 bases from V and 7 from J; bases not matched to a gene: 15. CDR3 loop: CASSPRPWTGYGEKLFF. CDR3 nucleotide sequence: TGTGCCAGCAGTCCGCGACCCTGGACAGGGTATGGTGAAAAACTGTTTTTT.

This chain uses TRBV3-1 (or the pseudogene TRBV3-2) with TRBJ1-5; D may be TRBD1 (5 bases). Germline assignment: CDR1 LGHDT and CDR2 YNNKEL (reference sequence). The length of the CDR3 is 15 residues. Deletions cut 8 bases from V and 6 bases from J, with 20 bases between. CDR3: CASSLGFQGSQPQHF. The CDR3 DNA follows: TGTGCCAGCTCTCTCGGATTTCAGGGAAGTCAGCCCCAGCATTTT.

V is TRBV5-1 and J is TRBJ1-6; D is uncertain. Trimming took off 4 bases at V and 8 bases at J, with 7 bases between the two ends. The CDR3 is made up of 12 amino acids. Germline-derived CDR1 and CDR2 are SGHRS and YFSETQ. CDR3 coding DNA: TGCGCCAGCAGCCTACTAGATTCACCCCTCCACTTT. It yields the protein CASSLLDSPLHF.